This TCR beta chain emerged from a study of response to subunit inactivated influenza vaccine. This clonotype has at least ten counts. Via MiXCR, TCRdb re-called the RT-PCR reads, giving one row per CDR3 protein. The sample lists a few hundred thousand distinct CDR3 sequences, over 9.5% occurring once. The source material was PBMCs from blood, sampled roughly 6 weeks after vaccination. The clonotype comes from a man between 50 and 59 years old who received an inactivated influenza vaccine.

The CDR3 DNA follows: TGCGCCAGCAGCTTGACTGGCAGGGACCAAGAGACCCAGTACTTC. This translates into CASSLTGRDQETQYF. The V call is TRBV5-1, the J call TRBJ2-5, with D possibly TRBD1 on 5 matching bases. The V and J ends lost 1 base and 0 bases respectively, with 10 bases between them. Germline CDR1 SGHRS, CDR2 YFSETQ. The CDR3 loop spans 15 amino acids.